The source of this T cell receptor beta chain is a study of CD8+CD57+ T cells in acquired aplastic anemia. For CDR3 and TCR beta VDJ profiling, genomic DNA was the template used. TCRdb redid the calling of the reads with MiXCR, one entry per CDR3 protein. The data contain 90,000 to 150,000 distinct CDR3 sequences, 50% to 60% of them seen just once; the ten biggest clones take up roughly 32%. In germline, CDR1 is DFQATT, CDR2 SNEGSKA (reference sequence). V shed 4 bases, J shed 3 bases, and the junction held 5 bases outside the gene matches. This CDR3 comprises 17 residues. All patients picked for sequencing had shown, by flow cytometry, an expansion of CD8+CD57+ cells. Severe acquired aplastic anemia was diagnosed in all patients.

The material sequenced was sorted CD4+, CD8+, or CD8+CD57+ T cells (not recorded which) from PBMCs. V is TRBV20-1 and J is TRBJ2-2, with TRBD2 matching 16 bases. The TCR comes from a human donor with aplastic anemia. CDR3: CSAKGLAGGKDTGELFF. The CDR3 coding sequence is TGCAGTGCTAAGGGACTAGCGGGAGGGAAGGACACCGGGGAGCTGTTTTTT.